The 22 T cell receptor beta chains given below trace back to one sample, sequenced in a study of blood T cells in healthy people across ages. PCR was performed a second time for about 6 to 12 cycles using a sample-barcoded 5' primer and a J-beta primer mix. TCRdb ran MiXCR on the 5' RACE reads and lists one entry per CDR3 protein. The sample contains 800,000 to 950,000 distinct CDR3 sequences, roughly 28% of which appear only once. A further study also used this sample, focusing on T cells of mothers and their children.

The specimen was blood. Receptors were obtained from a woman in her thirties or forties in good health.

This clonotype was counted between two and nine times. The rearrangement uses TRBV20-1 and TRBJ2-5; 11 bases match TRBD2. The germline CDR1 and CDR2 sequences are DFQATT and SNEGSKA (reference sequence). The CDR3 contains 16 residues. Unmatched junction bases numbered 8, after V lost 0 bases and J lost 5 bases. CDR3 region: CSARDSSGGVVETQYF. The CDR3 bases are TGCAGTGCTAGAGATAGTAGCGGGGGGGTAGTTGAGACCCAGTACTTC.

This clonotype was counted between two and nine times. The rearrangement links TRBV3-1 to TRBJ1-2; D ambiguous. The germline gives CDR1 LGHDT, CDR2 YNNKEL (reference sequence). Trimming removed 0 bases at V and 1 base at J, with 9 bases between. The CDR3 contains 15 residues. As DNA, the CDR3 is TGTGCCAGCAGCCAAGATGGGCGCGGTAACTATGGCTACACCTTC. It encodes CASSQDGRGNYGYTF.

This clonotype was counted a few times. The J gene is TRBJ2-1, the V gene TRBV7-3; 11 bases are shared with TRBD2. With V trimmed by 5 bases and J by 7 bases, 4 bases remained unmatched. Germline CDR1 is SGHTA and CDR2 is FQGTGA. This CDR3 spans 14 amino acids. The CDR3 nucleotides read TGTGCCAGCAGCCAGGGACTAGCGGCGAATGAGCAGTTCTTC. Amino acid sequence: CASSQGLAANEQFF.

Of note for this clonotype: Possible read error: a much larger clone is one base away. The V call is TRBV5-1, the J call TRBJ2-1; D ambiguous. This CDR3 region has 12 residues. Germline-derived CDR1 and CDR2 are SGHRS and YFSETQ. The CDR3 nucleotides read TGCGCCTGCAGCTTGGAGCACAATGAGCAGTTCTTC. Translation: CACSLEHNEQFF.

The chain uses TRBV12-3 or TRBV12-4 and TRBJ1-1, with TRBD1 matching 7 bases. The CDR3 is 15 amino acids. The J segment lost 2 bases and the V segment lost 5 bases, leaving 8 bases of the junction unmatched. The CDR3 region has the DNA TGTGCCAGCAGTCCAAAGAGGGGGCTTAACACTGAAGCTTTCTTT. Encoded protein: CASSPKRGLNTEAFF.

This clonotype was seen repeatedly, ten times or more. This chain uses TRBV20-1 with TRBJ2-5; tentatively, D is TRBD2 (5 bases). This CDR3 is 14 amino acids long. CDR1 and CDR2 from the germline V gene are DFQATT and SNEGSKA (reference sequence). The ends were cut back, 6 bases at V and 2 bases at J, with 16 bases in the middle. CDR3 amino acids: CSAARTQRQETQYF. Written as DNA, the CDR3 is TGCAGTGCCGCCCGGACCCAGCGGCAAGAGACCCAGTACTTC.

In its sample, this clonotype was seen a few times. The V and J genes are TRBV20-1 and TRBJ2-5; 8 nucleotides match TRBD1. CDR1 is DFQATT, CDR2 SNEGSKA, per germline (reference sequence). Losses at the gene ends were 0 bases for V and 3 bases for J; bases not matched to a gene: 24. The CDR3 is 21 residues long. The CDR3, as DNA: TGCAGTGCTAGAGATGCAACACGGGACAGGATAGTATATTATGGGGAAGAGACCCAGTACTTC. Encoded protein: CSARDATRDRIVYYGEETQYF.

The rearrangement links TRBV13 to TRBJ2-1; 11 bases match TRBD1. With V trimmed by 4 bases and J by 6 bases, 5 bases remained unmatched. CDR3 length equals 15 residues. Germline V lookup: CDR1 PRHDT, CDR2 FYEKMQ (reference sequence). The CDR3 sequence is CASSSRDRGGNEQFF. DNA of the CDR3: TGTGCCAGCAGCTCAAGGGACAGGGGGGGCAATGAGCAGTTCTTC.

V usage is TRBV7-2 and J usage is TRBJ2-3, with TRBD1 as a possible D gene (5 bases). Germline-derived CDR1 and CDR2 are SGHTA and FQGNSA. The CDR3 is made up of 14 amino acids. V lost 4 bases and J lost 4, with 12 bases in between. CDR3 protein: CASSCGGAADTQYF. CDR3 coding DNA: TGTGCCAGCAGCTGCGGTGGGGCAGCAGATACGCAGTATTTT.

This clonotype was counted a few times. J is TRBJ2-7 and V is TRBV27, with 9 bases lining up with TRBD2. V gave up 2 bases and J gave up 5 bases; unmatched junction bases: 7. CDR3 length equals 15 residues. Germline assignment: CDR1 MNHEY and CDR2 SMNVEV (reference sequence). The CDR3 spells CASSLRIAGVHEQYF. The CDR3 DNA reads TGTGCCAGCAGTTTACGGATAGCGGGAGTCCACGAGCAGTACTTC.

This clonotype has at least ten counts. CDR3 loop: CASSQDLAGVYNEQFF. The CDR3 DNA reads TGCGCCAGCAGCCAAGACTTAGCGGGGGTCTACAATGAGCAGTTCTTC. The V gene is TRBV4-1, the J gene TRBJ2-1, with 9 bases lining up with TRBD2. CDR1 is MGHRA, CDR2 YSYEKL, per germline. The CDR3 is 16 amino acids. Trimming at V came to 0 bases and at J to 3 bases, leaving 3 bases not matched to a gene.

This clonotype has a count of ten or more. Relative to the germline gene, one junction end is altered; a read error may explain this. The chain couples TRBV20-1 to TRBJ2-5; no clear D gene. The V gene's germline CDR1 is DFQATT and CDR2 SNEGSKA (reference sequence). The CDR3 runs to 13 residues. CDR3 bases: TGCAGTGCCAGAGTGCAGAATTTGGAGACCCAGTACTTC. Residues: CSARVQNLETQYF.

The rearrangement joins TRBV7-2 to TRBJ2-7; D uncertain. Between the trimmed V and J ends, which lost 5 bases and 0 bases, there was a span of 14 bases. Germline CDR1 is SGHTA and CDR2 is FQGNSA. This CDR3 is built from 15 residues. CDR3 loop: CASSPGYRLSYEQYF. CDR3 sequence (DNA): TGTGCCAGCAGCCCCGGCTACCGGCTCTCCTACGAGCAGTACTTC.

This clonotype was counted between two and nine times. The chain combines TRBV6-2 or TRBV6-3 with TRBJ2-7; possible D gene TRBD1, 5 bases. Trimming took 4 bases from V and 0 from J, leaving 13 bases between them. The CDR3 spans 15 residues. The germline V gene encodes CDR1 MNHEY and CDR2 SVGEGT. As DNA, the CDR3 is TGTGCCAGCAGTTTACTGGTCCAGGGCTCCTACGAGCAGTACTTC. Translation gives CASSLLVQGSYEQYF.

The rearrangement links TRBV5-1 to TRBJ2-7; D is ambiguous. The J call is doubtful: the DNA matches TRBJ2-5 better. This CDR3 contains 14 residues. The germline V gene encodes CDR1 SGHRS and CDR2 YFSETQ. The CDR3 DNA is TGCGCCAGCAGCTTGGATAGTTTTTGGGAGACCCAGTACTTC. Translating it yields CASSLDSFWETQYF.

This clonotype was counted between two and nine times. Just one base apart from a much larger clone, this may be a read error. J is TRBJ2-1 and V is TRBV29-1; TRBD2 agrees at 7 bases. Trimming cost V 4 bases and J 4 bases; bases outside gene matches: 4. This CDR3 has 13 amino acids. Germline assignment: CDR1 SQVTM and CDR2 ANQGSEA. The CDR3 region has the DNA TGCAGCGTTGGTGGTAGCGGGTACAATGAGCAGTTCTTC. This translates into CSVGGSGYNEQFF.

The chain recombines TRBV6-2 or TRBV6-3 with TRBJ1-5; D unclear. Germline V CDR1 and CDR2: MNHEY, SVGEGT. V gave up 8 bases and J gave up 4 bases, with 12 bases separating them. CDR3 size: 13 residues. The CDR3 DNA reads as TGTGCCAGCGGCCCGGACTTTAATCAGCCCCAGCATTTT. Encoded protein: CASGPDFNQPQHF.

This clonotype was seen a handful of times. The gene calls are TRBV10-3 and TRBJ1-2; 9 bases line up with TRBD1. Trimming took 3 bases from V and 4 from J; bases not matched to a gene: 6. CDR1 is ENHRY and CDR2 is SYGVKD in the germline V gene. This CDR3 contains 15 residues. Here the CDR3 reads CAISEKTGGRYGYTF. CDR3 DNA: TGTGCCATCAGTGAAAAGACAGGGGGACGCTATGGCTACACCTTC.

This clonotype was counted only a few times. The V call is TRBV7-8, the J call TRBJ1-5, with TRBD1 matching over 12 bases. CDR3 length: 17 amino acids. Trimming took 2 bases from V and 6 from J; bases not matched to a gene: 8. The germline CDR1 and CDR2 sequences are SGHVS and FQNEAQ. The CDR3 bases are TGTGCCAGCAGCTTATTTGCTCCGGGACAGGGGGCTCAGCCCCAGCATTTT. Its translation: CASSLFAPGQGAQPQHF.

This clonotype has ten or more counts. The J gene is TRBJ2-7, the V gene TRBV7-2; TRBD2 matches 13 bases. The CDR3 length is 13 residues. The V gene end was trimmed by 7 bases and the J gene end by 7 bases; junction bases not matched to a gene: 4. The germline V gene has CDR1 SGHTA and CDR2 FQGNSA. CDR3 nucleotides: TGTGCCAGCACCATGGGACTAGCGGGGGAGCAGTACTTC. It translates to CASTMGLAGEQYF.

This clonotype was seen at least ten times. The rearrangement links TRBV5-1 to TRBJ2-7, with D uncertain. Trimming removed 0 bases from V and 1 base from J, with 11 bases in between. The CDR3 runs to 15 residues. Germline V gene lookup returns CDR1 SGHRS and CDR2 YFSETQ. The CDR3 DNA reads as TGCGCCAGCAGCTTGGTCCCCTCAGAGTCCTACGAGCAGTACTTC. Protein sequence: CASSLVPSESYEQYF.

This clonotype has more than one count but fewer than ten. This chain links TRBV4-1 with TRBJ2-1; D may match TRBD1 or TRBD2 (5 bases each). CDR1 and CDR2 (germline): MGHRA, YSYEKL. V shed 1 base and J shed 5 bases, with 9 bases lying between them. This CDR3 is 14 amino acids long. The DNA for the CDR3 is TGCGCCAGCAGCCAAGTGGGGACCAACAATGAGCAGTTCTTC. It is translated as CASSQVGTNNEQFF.